The 21 T cell receptor beta chains in this list originate from one sample, sequenced in a study of beta chain features in type 1 diabetes. Findings and limits, study-wide: Shortening of TCRB CDR3s, moderate but significant, appeared in all four CD4+ subsets of Type 1 diabetes patients.

These TCRs are of unknown antigen specificity. Isolated RNA was reverse transcribed in full, so expressed TCRB transcripts were sequenced. Sequenced by immunoSEQ multiplex PCR; TCRdb stores in-frame clones only, minus some. The sample has about 340,000 clones, about 14% seen once. What was sequenced was naive CD4+ T cells from blood. The receptors shown here come from a young woman with type 1 diabetes.

There are a few counts of this clone. The chain uses TRBV6-6 and TRBJ2-3; 10 positions agree with TRBD2. Germline V gene data show CDR1 as MNHNY and CDR2 as SVGAGI (reference sequence). With 6 bases clipped from V and 3 bases from J, the junction kept 0 bases outside the gene matches. There are 13 residues in the CDR3. The CDR3 region is CASRGLATDTQYF. In nucleotides, the CDR3 is TGTGCCAGCAGGGGACTAGCGACAGATACGCAGTATTTT.

The gene calls are TRBV27 and TRBJ1-1; 8 bases line up with TRBD1. In germline, CDR1 is MNHEY, CDR2 SMNVEV (reference sequence). Trimming cost V 2 bases and J 2 bases; bases outside gene matches: 1. This CDR3 has 14 amino acids. This CDR3 is CASSLGTGNTEAFF. The CDR3, as DNA: TGTGCCAGCAGTTTAGGGACAGGAAACACTGAAGCTTTCTTT.

CDR3 protein: CASSLGGGWVYEQYV. CDR3 sequence (DNA): TGTGCCAGCAGCTTAGGAGGAGGGTGGGTCTACGAGCAGTACGTC. This chain links TRBV13 with TRBJ2-7; possibly TRBD2 for D (6 bases). Germline V CDR1 and CDR2: PRHDT, FYEKMQ (reference sequence). CDR3 length: 15 residues. Trimming shortened V by 0 bases and J by 3 bases, and 12 bases separated the two germline ends.

This clone was counted only a few times. V and J are TRBV21-1 and TRBJ2-7; the D call of TRBD2 is as the table states it, not checked on the DNA. TRBV21-1 is a pseudogene. This CDR3 comprises 16 residues. CDR3 nucleotides: TGTGCCAGCAGGAACCCCATAGCGCTGAGCTCCTACGAGCAGTACTTC. Residues: CASRNPIALSSYEQYF.

The chain is built from TRBV4-2 and TRBJ1-5, with 9 bases lining up with TRBD1. CDR3 length: 15 residues. The junction had 2 bases not matched to a gene; V was cut back by 3 bases and J by 2 bases. Germline V gene lookup returns CDR1 LGHNA and CDR2 YNFKEQ. CDR3 region: CASSQRQGGNQPQHF. CDR3 DNA: TGTGCCAGCAGCCAGCGACAGGGGGGCAATCAGCCCCAGCATTTT.

The rearrangement uses TRBV4-1 and TRBJ2-1; 8 nucleotides align to TRBD2. The V gene end was trimmed by 0 bases and the J gene end by 13 bases; junction bases not matched to a gene: 11. Germline-derived CDR1 and CDR2 are MGHRA and YSYEKL. The CDR3 runs 15 residues. The CDR3 bases are TGCGCCAGCAGCCAAGATCTGTCGGGAGGGCGTCCCCAGTTCTTC. Translating it yields CASSQDLSGGRPQFF.

This chain links TRBV11-2 with TRBJ2-3; 9 nucleotides align to TRBD1. The CDR3 extends over 15 amino acids. CDR1 is SGHAT, CDR2 FQNNGV, per germline. Trimming at V came to 4 bases and at J to 4 bases, leaving 6 bases not matched to a gene. CDR3 coding DNA: TGTGCCAGCAGCTATGGACAGGGGTCCTCAGATACGCAGTATTTT. Translating it yields CASSYGQGSSDTQYF.

V gene TRBV18 combines with J gene TRBJ2-3; TRBD2 aligns across 10 bases. This CDR3 has 16 residues. CDR1 KGHSH and CDR2 LQKENI come from the germline V gene. Trimming at V came to 3 bases and at J to 1 base, leaving 4 bases not matched to a gene. The CDR3 DNA sequence: TGTGCCAGCTCACCGAGGGGGACTAGCGGCACAGATACGCAGTATTTT. Its protein product is CASSPRGTSGTDTQYF.

This clone was seen a handful of times. The rearrangement joins TRBV5-1 to TRBJ1-4; D possibly corresponds to TRBD1 (5 bases). V lost 5 bases and J 7 bases, leaving 18 bases between the germline ends. The CDR3 contains 15 residues. Per the germline V gene, CDR1 is SGHRS and CDR2 is YFSETQ. CDR3 coding DNA: TGCGCCAGCAGACCTGCCGACAGCCGGACTGAAAAACTGTTTTTT. This gives the protein CASRPADSRTEKLFF.

This clone was seen only a few times. The CDR3: CASTLDRSPGNTEAFF. The DNA for the CDR3 is TGTGCCAGCACCTTAGACAGATCCCCAGGGAACACTGAAGCTTTCTTT. The chain employs TRBV28 and TRBJ1-1; the D gene is possibly TRBD1 (5 bases). Germline assignment: CDR1 MDHEN and CDR2 SYDVKM. V gave up 7 bases and J gave up 1 base, with 19 bases separating them. This CDR3 spans 16 amino acids.

The chain carries TRBV4-1 and TRBJ1-1, with TRBD1 matching 7 bases. There are 18 residues in the CDR3. In germline, CDR1 is MGHRA, CDR2 YSYEKL. V was clipped by 4 bases and J by 1 base; unmatched bases: 15. The CDR3 region is CASSRAPRQGRRNTEAFF. The CDR3 DNA sequence: TGCGCCAGCAGCCGCGCTCCCCGACAGGGTCGGAGGAACACTGAAGCTTTCTTT.

This clone was counted between two and nine times. The chain has TRBV27 and TRBJ2-1; 7 bases match TRBD1. The CDR3 is 15 residues long. The junction had 6 bases not matched to a gene; V was cut back by 6 bases and J by 1 base. Germline lookup yields CDR1 MNHEY and CDR2 SMNVEV (reference sequence). In DNA, the CDR3 is TGTGCCAGCAGGACAGGGTGGCCGTCCTACAATGAGCAGTTCTTC. This encodes CASRTGWPSYNEQFF.

This clone was seen a few times. DNA for the CDR3: TGCAGCGTTGACCCGATCGTGAGGGACAAGGGAGGGGGCAATGAGCAGTTCTTC. It encodes CSVDPIVRDKGGGNEQFF. This rearrangement joins TRBV29-1 to TRBJ2-1, with a tentative D call TRBD2 (7 bases). The CDR3 loop spans 18 amino acids. Germline CDR1 SQVTM, CDR2 ANQGSEA. Trimming shortened V by 3 bases and J by 6 bases, and 27 bases separated the two germline ends.

This clone was counted between two and nine times. This chain uses TRBV29-1 with TRBJ2-1, with TRBD1 matching 10 bases. Trimming removed 3 bases from V and 7 bases from J; junction bases left unmatched: 9. This CDR3 region has 15 residues. CDR1 is SQVTM, CDR2 ANQGSEA, per germline. The CDR3 spells CSVDHGTGVWNEQFF. CDR3 coding DNA: TGCAGCGTTGACCACGGGACAGGGGTGTGGAATGAGCAGTTCTTC.

This clone was seen only a few times. J is TRBJ2-3 and V is TRBV5-1; a weak D match, TRBD1 (6 bases). Germline V lookup: CDR1 SGHRS, CDR2 YFSETQ. The CDR3 loop spans 15 amino acids. V gave up 4 bases and J gave up 5 bases, with 17 bases separating them. Here the CDR3 DNA reads TGCGCCAGCAGCCTCCAGGGGAATTATGGAGATACGCAGTATTTT. Encoded protein: CASSLQGNYGDTQYF.

This sequence joins TRBV9 and TRBJ2-7; D call uncertain. Germline CDR1 reads SGDLS; CDR2 reads YYNGEE. CDR3 size: 13 residues. The V and J ends lost 0 bases and 6 bases respectively, with 10 bases between them. The CDR3 protein is CASSVESGAEQYF. The DNA of the CDR3 is TGTGCCAGCAGCGTAGAGTCCGGTGCCGAGCAGTACTTC.

The chain has TRBV7-2 and TRBJ2-3; the match to TRBD2 covers 9 bases. V dropped 5 bases and J dropped 3; count of bases not matched to a gene: 3. Germline CDR1 is SGHTA and CDR2 is FQGNSA. The CDR3 loop spans 14 amino acids. For the CDR3, the DNA is TGTGCCAGCAGCCCTACTAGCGGGACAGATACGCAGTATTTT. It specifies CASSPTSGTDTQYF. The entire variable domain, with the rest obtained from reference TRBV7-2 and TRBJ2-3, is as follows: GAGVSQSPSNKVTEKGKDVELRCDPISGHTALYWYRQSLGQGLEFLIYFQGNSAPDKSGLPSDRFSAERTGGSVSTLTIQRTQQEDSAVYLCASSPTSGTDTQYFGPGTRLTVL.

This rearrangement joins TRBV18 to TRBJ2-7; D remains unclear. This CDR3 comprises 13 residues. From germline, CDR1 is KGHSH and CDR2 LQKENI. V lost 2 bases to trimming and J lost 2 bases, with 7 bases between them. CDR3 in DNA: TGTGCCAGCTCACCAGCAGGAACCTACGAGCAGTACGTC. Translated: CASSPAGTYEQYV.

This chain joins TRBV14 and TRBJ1-1; TRBD1 matches 8 bases. Trimming at V came to 5 bases and at J to 6 bases, leaving 8 bases not matched to a gene. The CDR3 has 14 residues. The germline gives CDR1 SGHDN, CDR2 FVKESK. CDR3 protein: CASSTTGAFSEAFF. CDR3 DNA sequence: TGTGCCAGCAGCACGACAGGGGCTTTCTCTGAAGCTTTCTTT.

This clone was detected a few times. The chain carries TRBV7-2 and TRBJ1-2; the match to TRBD1 covers 7 bases. This CDR3 has 13 amino acids. Trimming took 5 bases from V and 8 from J; bases not matched to a gene: 8. Germline V gene data show CDR1 as SGHTA and CDR2 as FQGNSA. CDR3 bases: TGTGCCAGCAGCCCACAGGGGATTGGCGGCTACACCTTC. Protein sequence: CASSPQGIGGYTF.

This chain uses TRBV25-1 with TRBJ2-4; TRBD1 might be the D (5 bases). In germline, CDR1 is MGHDK, CDR2 SYGVNS. Trimming pared 5 bases from V and 14 bases from J, leaving 13 bases between. The CDR3 totals 11 residues. CDR3 amino acids: CASSPLTEKYF. The CDR3 DNA follows: TGTGCCAGCAGTCCTCTGACAGAGAAGTACTTC. The variable domain in full, with the rest retrieved from reference TRBV25-1 and TRBJ2-4, is EADIYQTPRYLVIGTGKKITLECSQTMGHDKMYWYQQDPGMELHLIHYSYGVNSTEKGDLSSESTVSRIRTEHFPLTLESARPSHTSQYLCASSPLTEKYFGAGTRLSVL.